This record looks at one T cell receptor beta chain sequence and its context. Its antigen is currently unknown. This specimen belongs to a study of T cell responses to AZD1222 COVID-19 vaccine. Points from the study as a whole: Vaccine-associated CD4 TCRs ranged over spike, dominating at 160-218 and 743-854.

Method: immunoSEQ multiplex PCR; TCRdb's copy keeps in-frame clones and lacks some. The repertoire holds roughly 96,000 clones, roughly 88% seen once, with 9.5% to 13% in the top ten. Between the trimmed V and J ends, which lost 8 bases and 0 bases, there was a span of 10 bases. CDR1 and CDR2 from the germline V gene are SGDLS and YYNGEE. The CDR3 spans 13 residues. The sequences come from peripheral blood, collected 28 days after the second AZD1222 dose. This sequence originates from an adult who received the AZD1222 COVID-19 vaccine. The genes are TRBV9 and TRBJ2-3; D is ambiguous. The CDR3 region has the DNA TGTGCCAGGCGAGACAAAAGCACAGATACGCAGTATTTT. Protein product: CARRDKSTDTQYF.